The sequence of this T cell receptor beta chain was determined in a study of OX40 agonist ivuxolimab in advanced cancers. Study-level information: In three patients, partial responses were observed, one with hepatocellular carcinoma and two with cutaneous melanoma.

This clone was observed a single time. The repertoire was sequenced with immunoSEQ multiplex PCR; TCRdb's copy has only in-frame clones and lacks some. Seen here are about 50,000 clones, nearly 80% observed once, and the top ten hold 3% to 5%. This CDR3 region has 14 residues. J gave up 8 bases and V 1 base, and 5 bases lay outside the gene matches. The germline CDR1 and CDR2 sequences are SEHNR and FQNEAQ (reference sequence). The chain recombines TRBV7-9 with TRBJ1-2; TRBD1 agrees at 9 bases. Sequenced here: CD4+ or CD8+ T cells sorted from blood, sampled in a trial of the OX40 agonist ivuxolimab. The receptor was derived from an adult with an advanced solid tumor such as melanoma, head and neck, liver or kidney cancer. The CDR3 protein is CASSLGRTGAGYTF. DNA of the CDR3: TGTGCCAGCAGCTTAGGGAGGACAGGGGCCGGCTACACCTTC. Variable domain in full (rest from reference TRBV7-9 and TRBJ1-2): DTGVSQNPRHKITKRGQNVTFRCDPISEHNRLYWYRQTLGQGPEFLTYFQNEAQLEKSRLLSDRFSAERPKGSFSTLEIQRTEQGDSAMYLCASSLGRTGAGYTFGSGTRLTVV.